The rows below give T cell receptor beta chains drawn from one sample of a study of post-analysis software for immune sequencing data. Via MiXCR, TCRdb re-called the PCR reads, giving one row per CDR3 protein. Among about 770,000 distinct CDR3 sequences listed, under 60% were seen once. The specimen was blood. Receptor source: a girl between 10 and 17 years old with multiple sclerosis. Each CDR3 is given with its conserved first and last residue. D genes are given only for firm matches. Size tells how often a clone was seen (once, few, many) or the class of an expanded clone, and some rows leave it out.

D | J | length | V | size | CDR3 | DNA
TRBD1 | TRBJ1-5 | 18 | TRBV6-2/TRBV6-3 | few | CASSRPGTGTKSNQPQHF | TGTGCCAGCAGTCGTCCCGGGACAGGGACTAAAAGCAATCAGCCCCAGCATTTT
TRBD1 | TRBJ1-2 | 21 | TRBV4-1 | few | CASSHPKTRDRGLMTNYGYTF | TGCGCCAGCAGCCATCCCAAAACCCGGGACAGGGGGCTTATGACTAACTATGGCTACACCTTC
NA | TRBJ1-4 | 16 | TRBV12-3/TRBV12-4 | NA | CASSPGGWTTNEKLFF | TGTGCCAGCAGTCCCGGGGGGTGGACAACTAATGAAAAACTGTTTTTT
TRBD2 | TRBJ2-3 | 16 | TRBV4-1 | NA | CASSSSGIDRTDTQYF | TGCGCCAGCAGCTCTAGCGGAATCGACCGCACAGATACGCAGTATTTT
TRBD2 | TRBJ2-1 | 21 | TRBV12-3/TRBV12-4 | NA | CASSRVLLAGGWESSYNEQFF | TGTGCCAGCAGCCGCGTTTTACTAGCGGGAGGTTGGGAGAGCTCCTACAATGAGCAGTTCTTC
TRBD2 | TRBJ2-1 | 16 | TRBV7-9 | NA | CASSLATSGSGNEQFF | TGTGCCAGCAGCTTAGCGACTAGCGGGAGCGGTAATGAGCAGTTCTTC
TRBD1 | TRBJ1-2 | 13 | TRBV9 | NA | CASSIPGGAGYTF | TGTGCCAGCAGCATACCAGGGGGCGCGGGCTACACCTTC
NA | TRBJ2-3 | 14 | TRBV7-9 | NA | CASSLAEVTDTQYF | TGTGCCAGCAGCTTAGCGGAGGTAACAGATACGCAGTATTTT
NA | TRBJ2-7 | 14 | TRBV15 | few | CATSRDPKSYEQYF | TGTGCCACCAGCAGAGATCCAAAAAGCTACGAGCAGTACTTC
NA | TRBJ1-5 | 15 | TRBV7-9 | few | CASTYGADSNQPQHF | TGTGCCAGCACCTATGGCGCCGATAGCAATCAGCCCCAGCATTTT
TRBD2 | TRBJ2-7 | 20 | TRBV5-1 | NA | CASSLEGARTSGRVGYEQYF | TGCGCCAGCAGCTTGGAGGGTGCGCGGACTAGCGGGAGAGTTGGCTACGAGCAGTACTTC
NA | TRBJ2-3 | 11 | TRBV12-3/TRBV12-4 | NA | CASFWADTQYF | TGTGCCAGCTTCTGGGCAGATACGCAGTATTTT
NA | TRBJ2-6 | 14 | TRBV6-1 | NA | CGIGRRAGANVLTF | TGTGGGATCGGACGGAGGGCTGGGGCCAACGTCCTGACTTTC
TRBD1 | TRBJ2-7 | 16 | TRBV12-3/TRBV12-4 | NA | CASSFSDRDGSYEQYF | TGTGCCAGCAGTTTCTCCGACAGGGACGGCTCCTACGAGCAGTACTTC
NA | TRBJ1-2 | 13 | TRBV3-1 | few | CASSQGGSYGYTF | TGTGCCAGCAGCCAGGGCGGGTCATATGGCTACACCTTC
TRBD1 | TRBJ2-7 | 16 | TRBV4-3 | few | CASSQQDRGWAYEQYF | TGCGCCAGCAGCCAACAGGACAGGGGATGGGCCTACGAGCAGTACTTC
TRBD2 | TRBJ2-7 | 14 | TRBV27 | many | CASSLSGRAYEQYF | TGTGCCAGCAGTCTTAGCGGGAGGGCCTACGAGCAGTACTTC
NA | TRBJ2-7 | 14 | TRBV6-1 | NA | CASIPGRRKGEQYF | TGTGCCAGCATCCCGGGTAGGCGTAAGGGCGAGCAGTACTTC
TRBD1 | TRBJ1-2 | 15 | TRBV15 | few | CATSRDKQGAGGYTF | TGTGCCACCAGCAGAGATAAGCAGGGGGCTGGAGGCTACACCTTC
TRBD2 | TRBJ2-3 | 18 | TRBV6-5 | NA | CASSYSVSLAGGADTQYF | TGTGCCAGCAGTTACTCGGTCTCTCTAGCGGGAGGCGCAGATACGCAGTATTTT
NA | TRBJ1-2 | 15 | TRBV6-1 | NA | CASIARGAANYGYTF | TGTGCCAGTATTGCCCGGGGTGCGGCTAACTATGGCTACACCTTC
NA | TRBJ2-3 | 16 | TRBV12-3/TRBV12-4 | NA | CASRGDRIPGKDTQYF | TGTGCCAGCAGGGGGGACCGCATCCCCGGGAAAGATACGCAGTATTTT
TRBD2 | TRBJ2-3 | 17 | TRBV20-1 | NA | CSARSLAGDVPADTQYF | TGCAGTGCTAGATCACTAGCGGGAGATGTTCCGGCAGATACGCAGTATTTT
TRBD1 | TRBJ2-7 | 15 | TRBV5-1 | NA | CASSAPGQRTYEQYF | TGCGCCAGCAGCGCCCCGGGACAGCGAACCTACGAGCAGTACTTC
TRBD2 | TRBJ2-3 | 16 | TRBV6-6 | few | CASSWGLAGGTDTQYF | TGTGCCAGCAGTTGGGGACTAGCGGGAGGCACAGATACGCAGTATTTT
NA | TRBJ2-3 | 12 | TRBV2 | NA | CATGTGTDTQYF | TGTGCCACTGGGACTGGCACAGATACGCAGTATTTT
TRBD2 | TRBJ2-1 | 14 | TRBV7-2 | NA | CASSPPGLVFEQFF | TGTGCCAGCAGCCCCCCAGGACTAGTCTTCGAGCAGTTCTTC
NA | TRBJ2-6 | 17 | TRBV28 | NA | CASSYSHSIGGANVLTF | TGTGCCAGCAGTTACTCCCACTCTATCGGAGGGGCCAACGTCCTGACTTTC
TRBD2 | TRBJ2-3 | 21 | TRBV20-1 | once | CSARVLVPSGRASDGTDTQYF | TGCAGTGCTAGAGTCCTAGTCCCTAGCGGGAGGGCTTCTGACGGCACAGATACGCAGTATTTT
NA | TRBJ2-3 | 14 | TRBV7-2 | NA | CASSTARGTDTQYF | TGTGCCAGCAGCACCGCACGGGGCACAGATACGCAGTATTTT
NA | TRBJ2-7 | 14 | TRBV7-2 | few | CASSFSTGAYEQYF | TGTGCCAGCAGCTTTAGTACGGGAGCTTACGAGCAGTACTTC
NA | TRBJ1-3 | 18 | TRBV21-1 | NA | CASSPTSGQGSFRHTIYF | TGTGCCAGCAGCCCTACCTCGGGCCAGGGAAGTTTTCGACACACCATATATTTT
NA | TRBJ2-5 | 14 | TRBV18 | NA | CASSPQGVQETQYF | TGTGCCAGCTCACCACAGGGAGTTCAAGAGACCCAGTACTTC
TRBD2 | TRBJ2-1 | 15 | TRBV7-9 | few | CASSPLSGSFLEQFF | TGTGCCAGCAGCCCTCTAAGCGGGAGTTTCCTTGAGCAGTTCTTC
NA | TRBJ2-5 | 13 | TRBV18 | NA | CASSPSKSETQYF | TGTGCCAGCTCACCCTCCAAGTCGGAGACCCAGTACTTC
NA | TRBJ2-1 | 13 | TRBV7-2 | NA | CASSLVFPGPGFF | TGTGCCAGCAGCTTAGTATTCCCGGGTCCCGGGTTCTTC
NA | TRBJ2-5 | 14 | TRBV12-3/TRBV12-4 | NA | CASSLNLAVETQYF | TGTGCCAGCAGTTTAAATCTAGCAGTGGAGACCCAGTACTTC
TRBD2 | TRBJ2-2 | 19 | TRBV15 | NA | CATSRDIGGLAGAVGELFF | TGTGCCACCAGCAGGGATATCGGGGGACTAGCGGGAGCGGTCGGGGAGCTGTTTTTT
NA | TRBJ1-2 | 15 | TRBV9 | NA | CASSVGGARDYGYTF | TGTGCCAGCAGCGTAGGAGGGGCCAGGGACTATGGCTACACCTTC
NA | TRBJ2-5 | 10 | TRBV29-1 | few | CSTRVETQYF | TGCAGCACTCGGGTTGAGACCCAGTACTTC
NA | TRBJ1-5 | 13 | TRBV24-1 | few | CATSDYLGQPQHF | TGTGCCACCAGTGACTACCTTGGTCAGCCCCAGCATTTT
NA | TRBJ2-4 | 14 | TRBV11-2 | once | CARTEREAKNIQYF | TGTGCCAGGACGGAGAGGGAGGCCAAAAACATTCAGTACTTC
NA | TRBJ2-3 | 14 | TRBV12-3/TRBV12-4 | NA | CASSLRGDPDTQYF | TGTGCCAGCAGTTTAAGGGGCGACCCAGATACGCAGTATTTT
NA | TRBJ1-2 | 15 | TRBV28 | NA | CASSRMPQRVYGYTF | TGTGCCAGCAGCCGAATGCCCCAGCGTGTCTATGGCTACACCTTC
TRBD2 | TRBJ2-1 | 16 | TRBV9 | NA | CASSSSVREGRNEQFF | TGTGCCAGCAGCTCAAGCGTGCGGGAGGGGCGCAATGAGCAGTTCTTC
TRBD2 | TRBJ2-1 | 15 | TRBV7-3 | many | CASSFTSGNSNEQFF | TGTGCCAGCAGCTTCACTAGCGGGAATAGTAATGAGCAGTTCTTC
NA | TRBJ1-5 | 14 | TRBV29-1 | few | CSVERRRVNQPQHF | TGCAGCGTTGAACGGCGGAGGGTCAATCAGCCCCAGCATTTT
NA | TRBJ2-1 | 13 | TRBV11-2 | many | CASSLGGRNEQFF | TGTGCCAGCAGCTTGGGGGGGCGCAATGAGCAGTTCTTC
TRBD2 | TRBJ2-5 | 15 | TRBV20-1 | NA | CSAREASGGGKTQYF | TGCAGTGCTAGAGAGGCTAGCGGGGGCGGAAAGACCCAGTACTTC
NA | TRBJ2-1 | 12 | TRBV28 | NA | CASSFSRVPAFF | TGTGCCAGCAGTTTCTCTAGGGTCCCCGCGTTCTTC
NA | TRBJ1-5 | 14 | TRBV6-6 | NA | CASSYNPLRQPQHF | TGTGCCAGCAGTTACAACCCCCTAAGGCAGCCCCAGCATTTT
TRBD1 | TRBJ1-1 | 15 | TRBV6-1 | NA | CASGRTGGRVTEAFF | TGTGCCAGCGGGAGGACAGGGGGCAGGGTCACTGAAGCTTTCTTT
NA | TRBJ2-7 | 13 | TRBV7-2 | few | CASSLPSFHEQYF | TGTGCCAGCAGCTTACCCTCTTTCCACGAGCAGTACTTC
NA | TRBJ2-7 | 13 | TRBV28 | NA | CASSMEVTYEQYF | TGTGCCAGCAGTATGGAGGTCACCTACGAGCAGTACTTC
NA | TRBJ1-2 | 13 | TRBV5-1 | few | CASSLDRGVGYTF | TGCGCCAGCAGTTTGGACCGCGGTGTAGGCTACACCTTC
TRBD2 | TRBJ2-1 | 17 | TRBV10-3 | few | CAISAWTSGRAGGEQFF | TGTGCCATCAGTGCGTGGACTAGCGGGAGGGCCGGTGGTGAGCAGTTCTTC
TRBD2 | TRBJ2-5 | 14 | TRBV9 | few | CASSASGSVETQYF | TGTGCCAGCAGCGCTAGCGGGAGCGTAGAGACCCAGTACTTC
NA | TRBJ2-3 | 15 | TRBV12-3/TRBV12-4 | few | CASSPRTGDPDTQYF | TGTGCCAGCAGTCCACGGACTGGGGACCCAGATACGCAGTATTTT
NA | TRBJ2-7 | 12 | TRBV10-1 | few | CASRIQECEQYF | TGCGCCAGCAGAATACAGGAGTGCGAGCAGTACTTC